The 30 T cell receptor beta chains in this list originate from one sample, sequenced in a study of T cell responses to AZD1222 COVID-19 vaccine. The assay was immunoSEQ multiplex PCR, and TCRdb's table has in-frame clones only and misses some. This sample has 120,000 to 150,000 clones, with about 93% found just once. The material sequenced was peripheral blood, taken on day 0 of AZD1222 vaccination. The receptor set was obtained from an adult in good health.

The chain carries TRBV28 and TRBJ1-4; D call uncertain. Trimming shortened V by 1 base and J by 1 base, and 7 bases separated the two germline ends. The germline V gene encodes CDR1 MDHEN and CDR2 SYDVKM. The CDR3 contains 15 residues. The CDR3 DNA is TGTGCCAGCAGTTTATCGCGGGGAACTAATGAAAAACTGTTTTTT. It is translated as CASSLSRGTNEKLFF.

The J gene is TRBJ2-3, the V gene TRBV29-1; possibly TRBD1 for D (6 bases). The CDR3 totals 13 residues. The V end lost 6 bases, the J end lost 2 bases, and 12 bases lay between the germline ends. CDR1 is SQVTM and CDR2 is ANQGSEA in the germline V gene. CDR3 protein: CSVEGVPTDTQYF. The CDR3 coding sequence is TGCAGCGTCGAGGGGGTTCCCACAGATACGCAGTATTTT.

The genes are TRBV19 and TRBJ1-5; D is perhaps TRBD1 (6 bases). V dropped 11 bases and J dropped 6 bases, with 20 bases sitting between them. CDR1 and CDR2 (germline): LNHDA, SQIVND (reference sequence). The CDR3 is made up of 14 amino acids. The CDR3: CASRGGASGQPQHF. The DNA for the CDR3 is TGTGCCTCCCGGGGGGGGGCGTCAGGTCAGCCCCAGCATTTT.

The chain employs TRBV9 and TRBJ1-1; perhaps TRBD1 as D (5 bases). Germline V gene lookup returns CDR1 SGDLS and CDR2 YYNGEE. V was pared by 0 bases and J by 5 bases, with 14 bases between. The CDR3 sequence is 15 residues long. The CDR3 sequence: CASSVAGGRGTEAFF. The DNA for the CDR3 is TGTGCCAGCAGCGTAGCGGGGGGACGGGGGACTGAAGCTTTCTTT.

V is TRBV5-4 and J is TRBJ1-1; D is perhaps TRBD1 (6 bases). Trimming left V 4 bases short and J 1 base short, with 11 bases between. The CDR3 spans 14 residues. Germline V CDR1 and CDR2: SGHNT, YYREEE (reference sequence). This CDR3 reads CASSLTGPNTEAFF. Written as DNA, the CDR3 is TGTGCCAGCAGCCTGACAGGACCGAACACTGAAGCTTTCTTT.

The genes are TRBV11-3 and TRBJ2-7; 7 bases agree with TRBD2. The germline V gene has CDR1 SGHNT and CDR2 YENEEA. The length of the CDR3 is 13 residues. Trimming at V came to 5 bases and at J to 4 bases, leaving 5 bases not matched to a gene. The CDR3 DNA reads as TGTGCCAGCAGCGAAGGGGAGGGTTACGAGCAGTACTTC. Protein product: CASSEGEGYEQYF.

In DNA, the CDR3 is TGTGCCAGCGGGGGTAGGAGTACCGGAAACACCATATATTTT. Protein sequence: CASGGRSTGNTIYF. The rearrangement uses TRBV9 and TRBJ1-3, with a weak D call TRBD1 (5 bases). Germline values: CDR1 SGDLS, CDR2 YYNGEE. The CDR3 consists of 14 residues. Trimming took 7 bases from V and 4 from J, leaving 15 bases between them. Complete variable domain (other parts from reference TRBV9 and TRBJ1-3): DSGVTQTPKHLITATGQRVTLRCSPRSGDLSVYWYQQSLDQGLQFLIQYYNGEERAKGNILERFSAQQFPDLHSELNLSSLELGDSALYFCASGGRSTGNTIYFGEGSWLTVV.

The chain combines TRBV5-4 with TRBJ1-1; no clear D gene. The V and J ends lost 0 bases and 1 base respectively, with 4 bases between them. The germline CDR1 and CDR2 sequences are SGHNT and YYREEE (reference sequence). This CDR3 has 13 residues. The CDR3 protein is CASSLGGNTEAFF. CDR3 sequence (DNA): TGTGCCAGCAGCTTGGGTGGGAACACTGAAGCTTTCTTT.

CDR3 loop: CSAGGTPGRTEAFF. CDR3 DNA sequence: TGCAGCGCAGGAGGGACACCCGGGCGGACTGAAGCTTTCTTT. The rearrangement uses TRBV29-1 and TRBJ1-1; TRBD1 is a possible D gene (6 bases). The germline CDR1 and CDR2 sequences are SQVTM and ANQGSEA. This CDR3 spans 14 amino acids. The V end was cut by 7 bases, the J end by 5 bases, with 20 bases between.

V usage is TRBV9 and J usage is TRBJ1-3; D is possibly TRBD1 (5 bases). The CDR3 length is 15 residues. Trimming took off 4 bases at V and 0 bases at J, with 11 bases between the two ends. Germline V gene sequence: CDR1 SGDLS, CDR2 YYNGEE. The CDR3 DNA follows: TGTGCCAGCAGCCGATCAGGGAGCTCTGGAAACACCATATATTTT. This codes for CASSRSGSSGNTIYF.

The CDR3 is CASSLGRGGNEQFF. The CDR3 nucleotides read TGTGCCAGCAGCTTGGGAAGGGGTGGCAATGAGCAGTTCTTC. This sequence joins TRBV13 and TRBJ2-1; maybe TRBD1 (5 bases). The V end was cut by 3 bases, the J end by 6 bases, with 12 bases between. The CDR3 has 14 residues. The V gene's germline CDR1 is PRHDT and CDR2 FYEKMQ (reference sequence).

CDR3 amino acids: CASSSGPRNTIYF. CDR3 bases: TGTGCCAGCAGCTCAGGCCCGAGAAACACCATATATTTT. The chain couples TRBV7-6 to TRBJ1-3; D unclear. V lost 4 bases and J lost 5, with 9 bases in between. CDR3 length: 13 amino acids. CDR1 SGHVS and CDR2 FNYEAQ come from the germline V gene.

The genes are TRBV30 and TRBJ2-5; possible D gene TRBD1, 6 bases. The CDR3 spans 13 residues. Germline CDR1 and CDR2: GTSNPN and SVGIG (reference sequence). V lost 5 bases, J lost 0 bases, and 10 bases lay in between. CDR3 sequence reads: CAWVRDNQETQYF. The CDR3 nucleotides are TGTGCCTGGGTCCGGGACAACCAAGAGACCCAGTACTTC.

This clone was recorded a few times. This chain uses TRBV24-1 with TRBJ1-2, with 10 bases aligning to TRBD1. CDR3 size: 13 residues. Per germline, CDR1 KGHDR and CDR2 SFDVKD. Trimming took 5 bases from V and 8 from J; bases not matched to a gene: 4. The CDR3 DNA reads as TGTGCCACCAGTGGGGGACAGGGGCTCGGCTACACCTTC. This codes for CATSGGQGLGYTF.

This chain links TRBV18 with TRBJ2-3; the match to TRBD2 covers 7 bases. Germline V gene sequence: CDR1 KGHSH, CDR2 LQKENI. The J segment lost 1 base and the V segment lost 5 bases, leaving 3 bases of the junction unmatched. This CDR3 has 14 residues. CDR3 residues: CASSSTSRTDTQYF. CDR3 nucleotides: TGTGCCAGCTCATCGACTAGCCGCACAGATACGCAGTATTTT.

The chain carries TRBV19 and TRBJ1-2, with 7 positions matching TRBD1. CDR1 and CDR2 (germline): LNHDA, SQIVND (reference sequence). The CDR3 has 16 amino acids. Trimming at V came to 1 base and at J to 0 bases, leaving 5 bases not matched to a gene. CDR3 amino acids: CASSIARTGSNYGYTF. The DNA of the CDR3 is TGTGCCAGTAGTATAGCGAGGACAGGTTCTAACTATGGCTACACCTTC.

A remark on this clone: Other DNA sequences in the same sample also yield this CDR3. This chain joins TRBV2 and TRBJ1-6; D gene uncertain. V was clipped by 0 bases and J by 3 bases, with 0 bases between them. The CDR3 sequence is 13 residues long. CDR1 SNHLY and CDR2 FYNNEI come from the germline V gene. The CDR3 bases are TGTGCCAGCAGTGAAGCCTATAATTCACCCCTCCACTTT. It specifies CASSEAYNSPLHF.

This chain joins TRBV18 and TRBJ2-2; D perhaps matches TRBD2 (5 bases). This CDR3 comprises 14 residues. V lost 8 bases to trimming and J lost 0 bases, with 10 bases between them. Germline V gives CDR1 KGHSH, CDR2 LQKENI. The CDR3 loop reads CASGRGTNTGELFF. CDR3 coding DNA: TGTGCCAGCGGCCGGGGAACGAACACCGGGGAGCTGTTTTTT.

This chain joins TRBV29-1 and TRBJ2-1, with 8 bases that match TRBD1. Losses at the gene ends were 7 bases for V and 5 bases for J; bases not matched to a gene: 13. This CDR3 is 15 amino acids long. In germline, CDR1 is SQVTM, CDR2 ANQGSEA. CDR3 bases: TGCAGCGAACGGACAGGGCTTCTGGCCAACAATGAGCAGTTCTTC. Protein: CSERTGLLANNEQFF.

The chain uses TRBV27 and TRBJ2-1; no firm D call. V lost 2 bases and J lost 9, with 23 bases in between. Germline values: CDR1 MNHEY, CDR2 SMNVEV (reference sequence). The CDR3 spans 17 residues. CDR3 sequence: CASSLRAEALSIGEQFF. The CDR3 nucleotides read TGTGCCAGCAGTTTACGGGCAGAGGCCCTAAGTATCGGTGAGCAGTTCTTC.

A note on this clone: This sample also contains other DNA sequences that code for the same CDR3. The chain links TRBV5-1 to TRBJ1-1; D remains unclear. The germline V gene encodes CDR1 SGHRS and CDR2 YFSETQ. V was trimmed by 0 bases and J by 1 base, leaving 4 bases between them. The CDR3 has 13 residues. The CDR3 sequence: CASSLDPNTEAFF. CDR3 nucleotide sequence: TGCGCCAGCAGCTTGGACCCGAACACTGAAGCTTTCTTT.

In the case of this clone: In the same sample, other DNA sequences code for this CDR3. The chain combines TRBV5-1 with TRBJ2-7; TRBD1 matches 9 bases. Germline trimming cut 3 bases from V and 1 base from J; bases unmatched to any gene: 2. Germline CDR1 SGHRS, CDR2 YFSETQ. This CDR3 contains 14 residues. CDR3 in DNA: TGCGCCAGCAGCTCGGGACAGGGTTCCTACGAGCAGTACTTC. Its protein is CASSSGQGSYEQYF.

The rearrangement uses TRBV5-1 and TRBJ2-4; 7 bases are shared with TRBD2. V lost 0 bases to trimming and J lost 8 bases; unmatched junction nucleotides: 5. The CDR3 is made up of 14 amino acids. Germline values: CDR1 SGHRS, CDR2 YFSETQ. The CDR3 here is CASSLGRGEDIQYF. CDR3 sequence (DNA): TGCGCCAGCAGCTTGGGACGGGGGGAAGACATTCAGTACTTC. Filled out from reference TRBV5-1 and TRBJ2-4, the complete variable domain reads KAGVTQTPRYLIKTRGQQVTLSCSPISGHRSVSWYQQTPGQGLQFLFEYFSETQRNKGNFPGRFSGRQFSNSRSEMNVSTLELGDSALYLCASSLGRGEDIQYFGAGTRLSVL.

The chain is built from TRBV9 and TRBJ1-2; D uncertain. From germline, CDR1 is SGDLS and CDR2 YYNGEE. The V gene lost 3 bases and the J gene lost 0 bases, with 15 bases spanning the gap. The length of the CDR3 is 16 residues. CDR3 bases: TGTGCCAGCAGCGGTTCCGGGCAGAAAGCTAACTATGGCTACACCTTC. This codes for CASSGSGQKANYGYTF. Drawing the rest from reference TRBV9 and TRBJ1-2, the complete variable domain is DSGVTQTPKHLITATGQRVTLRCSPRSGDLSVYWYQQSLDQGLQFLIQYYNGEERAKGNILERFSAQQFPDLHSELNLSSLELGDSALYFCASSGSGQKANYGYTFGSGTRLTVV.

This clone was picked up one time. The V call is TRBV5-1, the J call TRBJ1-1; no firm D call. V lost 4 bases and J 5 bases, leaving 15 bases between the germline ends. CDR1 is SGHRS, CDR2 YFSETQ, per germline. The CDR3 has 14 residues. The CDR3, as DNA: TGCGCCAGCAGCCAAAGTGGACGGTCAACTGAAGCTTTCTTT. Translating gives CASSQSGRSTEAFF.

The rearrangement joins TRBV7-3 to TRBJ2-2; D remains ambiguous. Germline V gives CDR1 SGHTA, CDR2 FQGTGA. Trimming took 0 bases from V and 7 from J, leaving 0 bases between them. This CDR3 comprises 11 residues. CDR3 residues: CASSLTGELFF. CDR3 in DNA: TGTGCCAGCAGCTTAACCGGGGAGCTGTTTTTT.

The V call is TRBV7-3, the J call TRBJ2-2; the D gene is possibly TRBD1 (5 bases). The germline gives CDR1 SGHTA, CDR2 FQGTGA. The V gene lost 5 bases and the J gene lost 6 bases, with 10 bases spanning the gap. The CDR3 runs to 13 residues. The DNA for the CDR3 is TGTGCCAGCAGCAATGGGGCGGCCGGGGAGCTGTTTTTT. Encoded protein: CASSNGAAGELFF.

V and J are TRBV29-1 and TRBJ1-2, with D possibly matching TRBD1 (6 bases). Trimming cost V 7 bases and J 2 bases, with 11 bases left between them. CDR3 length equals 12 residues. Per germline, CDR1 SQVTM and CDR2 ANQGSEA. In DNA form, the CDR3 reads TGCAGCGCCGCACAGGGAAACTATGGCTACACCTTC. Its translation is CSAAQGNYGYTF.

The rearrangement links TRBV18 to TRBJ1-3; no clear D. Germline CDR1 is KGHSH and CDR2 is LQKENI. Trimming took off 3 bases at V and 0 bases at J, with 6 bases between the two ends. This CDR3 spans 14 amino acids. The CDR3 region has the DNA TGTGCCAGCTCACCCTCGAACTCTGGAAACACCATATATTTT. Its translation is CASSPSNSGNTIYF.

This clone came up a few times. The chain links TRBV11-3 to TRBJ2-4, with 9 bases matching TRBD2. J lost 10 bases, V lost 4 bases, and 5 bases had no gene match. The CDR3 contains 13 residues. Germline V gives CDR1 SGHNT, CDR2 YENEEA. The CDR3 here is CASSSNSGGIQYF. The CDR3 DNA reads TGTGCCAGCAGCTCGAATAGCGGGGGTATTCAGTACTTC.